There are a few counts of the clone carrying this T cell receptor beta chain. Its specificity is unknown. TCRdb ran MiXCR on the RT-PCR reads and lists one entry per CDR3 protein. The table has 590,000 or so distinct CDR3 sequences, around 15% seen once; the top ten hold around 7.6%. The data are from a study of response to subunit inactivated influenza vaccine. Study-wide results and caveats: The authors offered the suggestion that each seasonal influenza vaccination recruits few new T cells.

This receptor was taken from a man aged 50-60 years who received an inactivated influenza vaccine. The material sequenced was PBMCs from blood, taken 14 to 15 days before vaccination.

The CDR3 DNA reads as TGTGCCACCAGTGATTTTTCTAGCGGGAGAAAAGAGACCCAGTACTTC. Translating it yields CATSDFSSGRKETQYF. J is TRBJ2-5 and V is TRBV24-1; 10 positions agree with TRBD2. From germline, CDR1 is KGHDR and CDR2 SFDVKD. The CDR3 consists of 16 residues. J lost 3 bases, V lost 1 base, and 4 bases had no gene match.